These 23 T cell receptor beta chains came from one sample sequenced in a study of T cell repertoires in cytomegalovirus infection. Via MiXCR, TCRdb re-called the reads, giving one row per CDR3 protein. The repertoire holds hundreds of thousands of distinct CDR3 sequences, under 45% seen once, with approximately 40% in the top ten. No antigen has been assigned to these receptors. Sequenced material: cultured PBMCs, taken from culture after CMV antigen stimulation. The origin of the receptors is a human donor in good health (CMV status not recorded). Some clones in this sample may be carry-over from other donors' samples.

V and J are TRBV6-5 and TRBJ1-6; a weak D match, TRBD1 (6 bases). Germline assignment: CDR1 MNHEY and CDR2 SVGAGI. Trimming pared 5 bases from V and 5 bases from J, leaving 16 bases between. This CDR3 has 16 residues. CDR3 sequence (DNA): TGTGCCAGCAGTATGCAGGGGCCATCGGATAATTCACCCCTCCACTTT. Translating it yields CASSMQGPSDNSPLHF.

CDR3 loop: CASSVGVGPSEQYF. As DNA, the CDR3 is TGTGCCAGCAGTGTGGGAGTGGGGCCTTCCGAGCAGTACTTC. The chain carries TRBV6-4 and TRBJ2-7; TRBD1 or TRBD2 may be the D gene (5 bases each). Per germline, CDR1 MRHNA and CDR2 SNTAGT. The CDR3 is 14 amino acids. V gave up 4 bases and J gave up 6 bases, with 16 bases separating them.

The chain joins TRBV5-8 to TRBJ2-7; possibly TRBD1 or TRBD2 for D (7 bases each). V was clipped by 1 base and J by 6 bases, with 14 bases between them. From germline, CDR1 is SGHTS and CDR2 YDEGEE. The CDR3 extends over 14 amino acids. For the CDR3, the DNA is TGTGCCAGCAGCTTGAGTTTCAGGGGGGGCGAGCAGTACTTC. Translated: CASSLSFRGGEQYF.

The gene calls are TRBV18 and TRBJ2-7; 12 positions agree with TRBD2. Looked up from germline, CDR1 is KGHSH and CDR2 is LQKENI. The CDR3 covers 14 residues. Trimming took 5 bases from V and 6 from J; bases not matched to a gene: 5. This CDR3 is CASSSSGGASEQYF. CDR3 DNA: TGTGCCAGCTCATCTAGCGGGGGGGCATCCGAGCAGTACTTC.

This chain connects TRBV11-2 to TRBJ2-5; 7 bases are a match to TRBD1. The CDR3 has 15 amino acids. Germline V CDR1 and CDR2: SGHAT, FQNNGV. The V and J ends lost 3 bases and 4 bases, in that order; junction bases with no gene match: 8. CDR3 sequence reads: CASSFYRGSRETQYF. In nucleotides, the CDR3 is TGTGCCAGCAGCTTTTACAGGGGAAGTAGAGAGACCCAGTACTTC.

CDR3 sequence reads: CASTSVEGWTYEQYF. In nucleotides, the CDR3 is TGTGCCAGCACTTCCGTAGAGGGGTGGACCTACGAGCAGTACTTC. The chain carries TRBV6-2 or TRBV6-3 and TRBJ2-7; D is possibly TRBD1 or TRBD2 (5 bases each). This CDR3 has 15 amino acids. The V end lost 7 bases, the J end lost 2 bases, and 18 bases lay between the germline ends. CDR1 and CDR2 (germline): MNHEY, SVGEGT.

The sample holds a few counts of this clonotype. The chain recombines TRBV11-2 with TRBJ2-1, with TRBD2 matching 10 bases. The germline gives CDR1 SGHAT, CDR2 FQNNGV. The CDR3 length is 15 residues. V was pared by 5 bases and J by 9 bases, with 10 bases of the junction left unmatched. For the CDR3, the DNA is TGTGCCAGCAGCCACCTAGCGGGAGTGTCAACTGAGCAGTTCTTC. As protein: CASSHLAGVSTEQFF.

V is TRBV12-3 or TRBV12-4 and J is TRBJ1-5; TRBD1 agrees at 10 bases. This CDR3 is built from 17 residues. J gave up 6 bases and V 4 bases, and 12 bases lay outside the gene matches. CDR3 amino acids: CASSSGRTGGGSQPQHF. CDR3 bases: TGTGCCAGCAGTTCCGGGAGGACAGGGGGAGGCAGTCAGCCCCAGCATTTT.

In this sample, this clonotype turned up a few times. The chain employs TRBV7-2 and TRBJ1-2; TRBD1 matches at 7 bases. Germline assignment: CDR1 SGHTA and CDR2 FQGNSA. V gave up 5 bases and J gave up 7 bases; unmatched junction bases: 4. The CDR3 runs 12 residues. CDR3 nucleotides: TGTGCCAGCAGCGAGGACAGGTTTGGCTACACCTTC. Amino acid sequence: CASSEDRFGYTF.

The V gene is TRBV2, the J gene TRBJ2-5; no clear D gene. V was shortened by 1 base and J by 3 bases, with 6 bases between the two germline ends. Germline CDR1 SNHLY, CDR2 FYNNEI. This CDR3 is built from 13 residues. This CDR3 reads CASSEEAEETQYF. CDR3 coding DNA: TGTGCCAGCAGTGAAGAGGCCGAAGAGACCCAGTACTTC.

This clonotype showed up many times. The chain recombines TRBV6-1 with TRBJ1-4, with no clear D. Germline V CDR1 and CDR2: MNHNS, SASEGT. V was trimmed by 6 bases and J by 3 bases, leaving 14 bases between them. This CDR3 comprises 15 residues. CDR3 nucleotide sequence: TGTGCCAGCAGCGCCCACCCGGCTTCTAATGAAAAACTGTTTTTT. This encodes CASSAHPASNEKLFF.

The rearrangement uses TRBV2 and TRBJ2-7; TRBD1 or TRBD2 may be the D gene (6 bases each). Germline loops: CDR1 SNHLY, CDR2 FYNNEI. V was clipped by 8 bases and J by 6 bases, with 17 bases between them. The CDR3 spans 13 residues. CDR3 DNA sequence: TGTGCCAGCGGGCAGAGACAGGAGGGCGAGCAGTACTTC. This translates into CASGQRQEGEQYF. The entire variable domain, with the rest obtained from reference TRBV2 and TRBJ2-7, is as follows: EPEVTQTPSHQVTQMGQEVILRCVPISNHLYFYWYRQILGQKVEFLVSFYNNEISEKSEIFDDQFSVERPDGSNFTLKIRSTKLEDSAMYFCASGQRQEGEQYFGPGTRLTVT.

This clonotype was counted a few times. This chain joins TRBV7-6 and TRBJ2-3; the D is unclear. Deletions cut 3 bases from V and 5 bases from J, with 12 bases between. CDR3 length: 14 amino acids. The germline gives CDR1 SGHVS, CDR2 FNYEAQ. The CDR3 bases are TGTGCCAGCAGCTTGGCCCAGTATGTAGATACGCAGTATTTT. It specifies CASSLAQYVDTQYF. The full variable domain, rest sourced from reference TRBV7-6 and TRBJ2-3, is GAGVSQSPRYKVTKRGQDVALRCDPISGHVSLYWYRQALGQGPEFLTYFNYEAQQDKSGLPNDRFSAERPEGSISTLTIQRTEQRDSAMYRCASSLAQYVDTQYFGPGTRLTVL.

The chain carries TRBV2 and TRBJ2-3, with TRBD1 matching 7 bases. Looked up from germline, CDR1 is SNHLY and CDR2 is FYNNEI. V was pared by 3 bases and J by 2 bases, with 5 bases of the junction left unmatched. This CDR3 is built from 15 residues. The CDR3 reads CASSDRDRYTDTQYF. CDR3 nucleotides: TGTGCCAGCAGTGATAGGGACAGATACACAGATACGCAGTATTTT.

The chain employs TRBV5-4 and TRBJ2-2; a weak D match, TRBD1 (5 bases). V dropped 7 bases and J dropped 6 bases, with 22 bases sitting between them. The CDR3 is 16 residues long. Germline CDR1 is SGHNT and CDR2 is YYREEE (reference sequence). The CDR3 DNA reads TGTGCCAGCTCCTATGACAGTGCAGGAAGGGCCGGGGAGCTGTTTTTT. This codes for CASSYDSAGRAGELFF.

In its sample, this clonotype was seen many times. In nucleotides, the CDR3 is TGTGCCAGCAGCTTGGTACCCAGCACAGATACGCAGTATTTT. Its translation: CASSLVPSTDTQYF. The chain joins TRBV7-2 to TRBJ2-3; D ambiguous. The CDR3 runs 14 residues. Germline-derived CDR1 and CDR2 are SGHTA and FQGNSA. Trimming cost V 3 bases and J 0 bases, with 7 bases left between them.

The chain uses TRBV7-2 and TRBJ1-1; D perhaps matches TRBD1 (6 bases). Trimming removed 8 bases at V and 0 bases at J, with 10 bases between. The CDR3 extends over 13 amino acids. Germline V gene lookup returns CDR1 SGHTA and CDR2 FQGNSA. The CDR3 sequence: CASSRGMNTEAFF. As DNA, the CDR3 is TGTGCCAGCTCCAGGGGTATGAACACTGAAGCTTTCTTT.

The rearrangement joins TRBV6-1 to TRBJ1-1; tentative D call: TRBD1 (5 bases). The V end lost 5 bases, the J end lost 0 bases, and 10 bases lay between the germline ends. The V gene's germline CDR1 is MNHNS and CDR2 SASEGT. The length of the CDR3 is 14 residues. The DNA for the CDR3 is TGTGCCAGCAGTCAGAGACAGCTGAACACTGAAGCTTTCTTT. It specifies CASSQRQLNTEAFF.

V is TRBV2 and J is TRBJ1-3; D is unclear. Germline V lookup: CDR1 SNHLY, CDR2 FYNNEI. V gave up 3 bases and J gave up 4 bases, with 16 bases separating them. CDR3 size: 16 residues. This chain's CDR3 is CASSESGGSSGNTIYF. Written as DNA, the CDR3 is TGTGCCAGCAGTGAGTCGGGTGGTAGTTCGGGAAACACCATATATTTT.

This chain joins TRBV20-1 and TRBJ2-3; 16 bases agree with TRBD2. Germline V gene sequence: CDR1 DFQATT, CDR2 SNEGSKA (reference sequence). The CDR3 loop spans 17 amino acids. Trimming at V came to 5 bases and at J to 3 bases, leaving 8 bases not matched to a gene. The CDR3 region is CSARSGTSGRATDTQYF. The CDR3 DNA reads TGCAGTGCTCGGTCCGGGACTAGCGGGAGGGCGACAGATACGCAGTATTTT.

The chain uses TRBV27 and TRBJ2-3; no definite D call. Trimming pared 7 bases from V and 2 bases from J, leaving 10 bases between. The CDR3 runs to 13 residues. The germline V gene encodes CDR1 MNHEY and CDR2 SMNVEV (reference sequence). The CDR3 here is CASIPKYTDTQYF. In DNA, the CDR3 is TGTGCCAGCATCCCGAAATACACAGATACGCAGTATTTT.

V is TRBV12-3 or TRBV12-4 and J is TRBJ2-4; 7 nucleotides match TRBD2. Trimming took 6 bases from V and 2 from J; bases not matched to a gene: 4. The CDR3 covers 14 residues. The CDR3 reads CASSRGGSKNIQYF. DNA of the CDR3: TGTGCCAGCAGCCGCGGGGGTTCCAAAAACATTCAGTACTTC.

This clonotype was found a few times. V and J are TRBV28 and TRBJ2-7, with a possible D match to TRBD2 (6 bases). Per the germline V gene, CDR1 is MDHEN and CDR2 is SYDVKM. V dropped 4 bases and J dropped 3 bases, with 13 bases sitting between them. The CDR3 sequence is 14 residues long. Here the CDR3 reads CASSSTWGLYEQYF. The CDR3 region has the DNA TGTGCCAGCAGTTCCACATGGGGACTCTACGAGCAGTACTTC.